The present TCR beta chain was sequenced within a study of T cell repertoires in cytomegalovirus infection. At the level of the study: Evidence of both CMV infection and a matching HLA type came from public TCR beta signatures.

V lost 3 bases and J 2 bases, leaving 11 bases between the germline ends. This CDR3 contains 14 residues. This clonotype was seen a few times. What it binds is not known. TCRdb recomputed calls from the reads with MiXCR, one row per CDR3 protein. The table has hundreds of thousands of distinct CDR3 sequences, more than 25% seen once. Sequencing was performed on cultured CD8+ T cells from PBMCs, taken from culture after CMV antigen stimulation. This TCR came from a human donor in good health (CMV status not recorded). Some clones in this sample may be carry-over from other donors' samples. V and J are TRBV12-3 or TRBV12-4 and TRBJ2-7, with D perhaps being TRBD1 or TRBD2 (5 bases each). The CDR3 reads CASSLQGRPYEQYF. DNA for the CDR3: TGTGCCAGCAGTTTGCAGGGACGCCCCTACGAGCAGTACTTC.